The rows below give T cell receptor beta chains drawn from one sample of a study of response to subunit inactivated influenza vaccine. Via MiXCR, TCRdb re-called the RT-PCR reads, giving one row per CDR3 protein. There are 160,000 or so distinct CDR3 sequences in the sample; 11% occur only once, and under 15% lies in the top ten. Source: non-naive T cells sorted from PBMCs, taken 45 days after vaccination. These receptors came from a man aged 45-65 years who received an inactivated influenza vaccine. The CDR3 runs from the conserved cysteine through the conserved F or W. A D gene is named only where the DNA matches it firmly. Part of the rows lack a size; the others show once, few, many or a class for expanded clones.

d_gene	v_gene	abundance	j_gene	CDR3nt	CDR3aa
.	TRBV15	.	TRBJ1-5	TGTGCCACCAGCAGAGAACGAAGCAATCAGCCCCAGCATTTT	CATSRERSNQPQHF
TRBD2	TRBV20-1	many	TRBJ2-1	TGCAGTGCTAGAAAAACTAGGACTAGCGGGGGGTTTGAGCAGTTCTTC	CSARKTRTSGGFEQFF
.	TRBV7-2	many	TRBJ2-5	TGTGCCAGCAGCTTAGGCAGGGGACCTCAAGAGACCCAGTACTTC	CASSLGRGPQETQYF
.	TRBV20-1	once	TRBJ1-1	TGCAGTGCTAGGGGTATTCCCGGGGGAGGTGGGGCTTTCTTT	CSARGIPGGGGAFF
.	TRBV7-2	.	TRBJ2-1	TGTGCCAGCGGGGTCTTCTATGAGCAGTTCTTC	CASGVFYEQFF
.	TRBV15	many	TRBJ2-3	TGTGCCACCAGCAGAAGGGCTAGCCCGAGCACAGATACGCAGTATTTT	CATSRRASPSTDTQYF
TRBD2	TRBV5-6	many	TRBJ2-1	TGTGCCAGCAGCCCCCCCTACGGGGGGAACAATGAGCAGTTCTTC	CASSPPYGGNNEQFF
TRBD2	TRBV11-2	few	TRBJ2-5	TGTGCCAGCAGCCCGGGGACTAGCGGGAGGCCCCACCAAGAGACCCAGTACTTC	CASSPGTSGRPHQETQYF
TRBD1	TRBV19	few	TRBJ1-6	TGTGCCAGTAGTGAGACATCCGGGACAGGTCATTCACCCCTCCACTTT	CASSETSGTGHSPLHF
.	TRBV5-6	few	TRBJ2-7	TGTGCCAGCAGCTCCACATTTCATAGAAGCTCCTACGAGCAGTACTTC	CASSSTFHRSSYEQYF
.	TRBV3-1	few	TRBJ2-7	TGTGCCAGCAGCCAAGATTTGGACAGTCTCTCCTTGCAGTACTTC	CASSQDLDSLSLQYF
.	TRBV3-1	few	TRBJ2-7	TGTGCCAGCAGCCAAAACGGGGCCTCCTACGAGCAGTACTTC	CASSQNGASYEQYF
TRBD1	TRBV5-6	few	TRBJ1-1	TGTGCCAGCAGCCCCGTTGGGAGGGGGCGAGGCACTGAAGCTTTCTTT	CASSPVGRGRGTEAFF